Listed below are T cell receptor beta chains from one sample, sequenced in a study of T cell responses to AZD1222 COVID-19 vaccine. Libraries were prepared by immunoSEQ multiplex PCR; TCRdb keeps only in-frame clonotypes and omits some of them. The data contain under 170,000 clones, less than 95% of them singletons. The sample was peripheral blood, taken on day 0 of AZD1222 vaccination. These TCRs come from an adult in good health. CDR3s include the opening cysteine and the closing phenylalanine or tryptophan. Fields, in order: J gene, D gene, clone size, V gene, CDR3 DNA, CDR3 protein. D genes are given only for firm matches. Size tells how often a clone was seen (once, few, many) or the class of an expanded clone, and some rows leave it out.

>TRBJ2-3|.|.|TRBV11-3
TGTGCCAGCAGCAAAGTACGTGGAGCAGATACGCAGTATTTT
CASSKVRGADTQYF
>TRBJ1-2|.|.|TRBV7-9
TGTGCCAGCAGCCCGTCAGGGGACTATGTCTATGGCTACACCTTC
CASSPSGDYVYGYTF
>TRBJ1-1|.|few|TRBV9
TGTGCCAGCACCCGCGCCCTCCGGGACACTGAAGCTTTCTTT
CASTRALRDTEAFF
>TRBJ2-5|.|.|TRBV14
TGTGCCAGCAGCCAAGACGGCAGGGCTACGGAGACCCAGTACTTC
CASSQDGRATETQYF
>TRBJ1-6|TRBD1|.|TRBV7-2
TGTGCCAGCAGCTTTACAGGGGGAACAAATTCACCCCTCCACTTT
CASSFTGGTNSPLHF
>TRBJ2-5|.|.|TRBV11-2
TGTGCCAGCAGCTTAGATAGGGAGACCCAGTACTTC
CASSLDRETQYF
>TRBJ2-1|.|.|TRBV6-4
TGTGCCAGCAGTGAAGGGGGGGGCCTAGCCAATGAGCAGTTCTTC
CASSEGGGLANEQFF
>TRBJ1-2|TRBD1|.|TRBV18
TGTGCCAGCTCACCGGGACAGGGTGGCTATGGCTACACCTTC
CASSPGQGGYGYTF
>TRBJ1-6|.|once|TRBV4-2
TGTGCCAGCAGCCAAGAAAAGCTGAGCTCCTATAATTCACCCCTCCACTTT
CASSQEKLSSYNSPLHF
>TRBJ2-3|TRBD2|.|TRBV6-4
TGTGCCAGCAGTGACTCGTGGGGGGGGGACCGCACAGATACGCAGTATTTT
CASSDSWGGDRTDTQYF
>TRBJ1-2|.|.|TRBV3-1/TRBV3-2
TGTGCCAGCAGCATGGAAGGCGGCTATGGCTACACCTTC
CASSMEGGYGYTF
>TRBJ2-2|.|.|TRBV15
TGTGCCACCAGCTTCCAGGGACTCACCGGGGAGCTGTTTTTT
CATSFQGLTGELFF
>TRBJ1-6|.|.|TRBV6-5
TGTGCCAGCAGTTACGACAGAGATTCACCCCTCCACTTT
CASSYDRDSPLHF
>TRBJ1-5|.|few|TRBV10-1
TGCGCCAGCAGTGATGGACAGAAAGGCACCCAGCATTTT
CASSDGQKGTQHF
>TRBJ2-1|.|.|TRBV19
TGTGCCAGTAGTGACGGGGTACTTGAGCAGTTCTTC
CASSDGVLEQFF
>TRBJ1-1|.|.|TRBV29-1
TGCAGCGTTAGCCCGGGGGCGTCATCCACTGAAGCTTTCTTT
CSVSPGASSTEAFF
>TRBJ1-3|.|.|TRBV5-1
TGCGCCAGCAGGGGCCAGGCGCAAATAGGAAACACCATATATTTT
CASRGQAQIGNTIYF
>TRBJ1-2|TRBD1|.|TRBV27
TGTGCCAGCAGTTTCCGACAGGGGCACTATGGCTACACCTTC
CASSFRQGHYGYTF
>TRBJ2-1|.|.|TRBV11-2
TGTGCCAGCACCCCAAGACTGACGACCTACAATGAGCAGTTCTTC
CASTPRLTTYNEQFF
>TRBJ2-5|.|.|TRBV7-9
TGTGCCAGCAGCTTAGAATTTGGAGGGACCCAGTACTTC
CASSLEFGGTQYF
>TRBJ1-5|.|.|TRBV7-6
TGTGCCAGCAGCATGGGGACCAATCAGCCCCAGCATTTT
CASSMGTNQPQHF
>TRBJ1-1|.|once|TRBV5-1
TGCGCCAGCAGCTTGGTAAACACTGAAGCTTTCTTT
CASSLVNTEAFF
>TRBJ1-2|TRBD1|.|TRBV5-6
TGTGCCAGCAGCCCGATTGAGGGACAGGGATTTTCTAACTATGGCTACACCTTC
CASSPIEGQGFSNYGYTF
>TRBJ2-2|TRBD1|.|TRBV18
TGTGCCAGCTCACCCCCGGGACAGGGAGGTCCCGGGGAGCTGTTTTTT
CASSPPGQGGPGELFF
>TRBJ2-3|.|.|TRBV9
TGTGCCAGCAGCGAGCCCGAACAGGCTAGCACAGATACGCAGTATTTT
CASSEPEQASTDTQYF
>TRBJ2-5|.|.|TRBV3-1/TRBV3-2
TGTGCCAGCAGCCAAGAGGGCCTGGGGACCCAGTACTTC
CASSQEGLGTQYF
>TRBJ1-1|TRBD1|few|TRBV9
TGTGCCAGCAGCGCCCCTTTTGGAGGGACAGGAAGGAGCATGAACACTGAAGCTTTCTTT
CASSAPFGGTGRSMNTEAFF
>TRBJ1-3|.|.|TRBV4-3
TGCGCCAGCAGCCAAGATCGGGCAGGTTCTGGAAACACCATATATTTT
CASSQDRAGSGNTIYF
>TRBJ2-3|TRBD2|.|TRBV7-3
TGTGCCAGCAGCAAAGGACTAGCGGGATATAGCACAGATACGCAGTATTTT
CASSKGLAGYSTDTQYF
>TRBJ2-1|TRBD1|.|TRBV7-9
TGTGCCAGCAGCCACAGGGGGACCAATGAGCAGTTCTTC
CASSHRGTNEQFF
>TRBJ1-2|.|.|TRBV6-5
TGTGCCAGCAAGTGGGTGGGGGATGCTAACTATGGCTACACCTTC
CASKWVGDANYGYTF
>TRBJ1-5|.|.|TRBV10-2
TGCGCCAGCAGAGATGACAGAGGACAGCCCCAGCATTTT
CASRDDRGQPQHF
>TRBJ1-3|.|.|TRBV19
TGTGCCAGTAGTATAGGGCACCGAGGAAACACCATATATTTT
CASSIGHRGNTIYF
>TRBJ1-1|.|.|TRBV5-1
TGCGCCAGCAGCGGTGGGGGGGCGCGGTTTACTGAAGCTTTCTTT
CASSGGGARFTEAFF
>TRBJ1-1|.|.|TRBV2
TGTGCCAGCAGTGTTACCGAGGCGAAAGCTTTCTTT
CASSVTEAKAFF
>TRBJ1-4|.|.|TRBV21-1
TGTGCCAGCGGAAAACCCGGGACAGGGGGTGATAATGAAAAACTGTTTTTT
CASGKPGTGGDNEKLFF
>TRBJ1-1|.|.|TRBV11-2
TGTGCCAGCAAGCTAGTGCGGGGGAAGAACACTGAAGCTTTCTTT
CASKLVRGKNTEAFF
>TRBJ2-2|.|.|TRBV19
TGTGCCAGTACCGATGACAGGCTTTGGACCGGGGAGCTGTTTTTT
CASTDDRLWTGELFF
>TRBJ1-5|.|.|TRBV10-3
TGTGCCATCAGTGAGACTAGGGATAGGGACAATCAGCCCCAGCATTTT
CAISETRDRDNQPQHF
>TRBJ2-5|.|.|TRBV5-5
TGTGCCAGCAGCTTGGGTCTCTGGGATAGCGGCGTGGAGACCCAGTACTTC
CASSLGLWDSGVETQYF
>TRBJ1-3|.|.|TRBV9
TGTGCCAGCAGCGTAGATGGCAGCTCTGGAAACACCATATATTTT
CASSVDGSSGNTIYF
>TRBJ1-2|TRBD1|.|TRBV6-4
TGTGCCAGCAGCGCGGGACAGTATTATGGCTACACCTTC
CASSAGQYYGYTF